One and the same sample provided the 29 T cell receptor beta chains below, sequenced in a study of cytomegalovirus exposure and HLA in healthy donors. PCR was performed using 60 Vbeta and 13 Jbeta primers. Using immunoSEQ multiplex PCR, the repertoire was profiled, and TCRdb retains in-frame clones only, with some absent. The table includes more than 80,000 clones, 65% to 75% detected once. Sequenced: PBMCs. The receptor source for this set is a female donor in good health and CMV-seronegative.

This clone has just a few counts. V and J are TRBV11-3 and TRBJ2-1; the D gene is possibly TRBD1 (5 bases). The CDR3 covers 16 residues. The germline V gene encodes CDR1 SGHNT and CDR2 YENEEA. The germline V and J ends were trimmed by 0 bases and 10 bases, with 19 bases remaining between them. This CDR3 reads CASSLDRSQGVEEQFF. The DNA of the CDR3 is TGTGCCAGCAGCTTAGATCGGTCTCAGGGCGTAGAGGAGCAGTTCTTC.

V is TRBV6-5 and J is TRBJ2-1; possibly TRBD2 for D (6 bases). This CDR3 is built from 12 residues. Germline CDR1 and CDR2: MNHEY and SVGAGI. The V end lost 8 bases, the J end lost 12 bases, and 17 bases lay between the germline ends. CDR3 sequence (DNA): TGTGCCAGCGGGACTCGGGTACAACGGCAGTTCTTC. Translation gives CASGTRVQRQFF.

The gene calls are TRBV7-2 and TRBJ1-2; D may be TRBD1 (5 bases). V lost 4 bases and J 7 bases, leaving 19 bases between the germline ends. CDR1 and CDR2 (germline): SGHTA, FQGNSA. CDR3 length: 15 residues. This CDR3 reads CASSWRNLGHSGYTF. DNA for the CDR3: TGTGCCAGCAGCTGGAGAAACCTCGGACATTCTGGCTACACCTTC.

The V gene is TRBV28, the J gene TRBJ1-2; D remains ambiguous. The length of the CDR3 is 12 residues. V was trimmed by 5 bases and J by 7 bases, leaving 11 bases between them. Germline V gene data show CDR1 as MDHEN and CDR2 as SYDVKM. The CDR3 nucleotides read TGTGCCAGCAGTACCCCGGGTTCTGGCTACACCTTC. Translation gives CASSTPGSGYTF.

This rearrangement joins TRBV7-8 to TRBJ1-1; D is perhaps TRBD1 (6 bases). This CDR3 has 13 amino acids. From germline, CDR1 is SGHVS and CDR2 FQNEAQ. Trimming pared 1 base from V and 4 bases from J, leaving 7 bases between. The CDR3 reads CASSLEQGTEAFF. DNA of the CDR3: TGTGCCAGCAGCTTAGAACAGGGCACTGAAGCTTTCTTT.

The CDR3: CASSRADSSYEQYF. The CDR3 nucleotides read TGTGCCAGCTCACGGGCAGACAGTTCCTACGAGCAGTACTTC. The rearrangement uses TRBV18 and TRBJ2-7; a weak D match, TRBD1 (5 bases). Germline V gene lookup returns CDR1 KGHSH and CDR2 LQKENI. CDR3 length equals 14 residues. Trimming cost V 4 bases and J 1 base, with 11 bases left between them.

The chain's CDR3 is CASRSQGTGQPQHF. CDR3 in DNA: TGTGCCAGCAGGTCACAGGGTACCGGTCAGCCCCAGCATTTT. V usage is TRBV6-1 and J usage is TRBJ1-5; weak D call: TRBD1 (6 bases). This CDR3 is 14 amino acids long. Trimming removed 6 bases from V and 6 bases from J, with 15 bases in between. From germline, CDR1 is MNHNS and CDR2 SASEGT.

The chain combines TRBV27 with TRBJ2-7, with 9 bases aligning to TRBD1. This CDR3 is built from 15 residues. The V gene end was trimmed by 5 bases and the J gene end by 4 bases; junction bases not matched to a gene: 9. Looked up from germline, CDR1 is MNHEY and CDR2 is SMNVEV (reference sequence). The CDR3 region is CASSPITGGGYEQYF. The CDR3 DNA reads as TGTGCCAGCAGTCCAATCACAGGGGGCGGGTACGAGCAGTACTTC.

This chain uses TRBV5-6 with TRBJ2-7, with D perhaps TRBD1 (5 bases). The CDR3 loop spans 12 amino acids. V was clipped by 4 bases and J by 3 bases, with 8 bases between them. Germline CDR1 reads SGHDT; CDR2 reads YYEEEE. CDR3 loop: CASSRGGYEQYF. The CDR3 DNA follows: TGTGCCAGCAGCAGGGGCGGCTACGAGCAGTACTTC.

The chain carries TRBV7-2 and TRBJ2-3; the match to TRBD2 covers 7 bases. The germline V gene encodes CDR1 SGHTA and CDR2 FQGNSA. The CDR3 is 18 residues long. Unmatched junction bases numbered 16, after V lost 5 bases and J lost 2 bases. The CDR3 loop is CASSDKEPMGLLTDTQYF. CDR3 sequence (DNA): TGTGCCAGCAGCGACAAAGAGCCGATGGGACTACTCACAGATACGCAGTATTTT.

This rearrangement joins TRBV6-1 to TRBJ2-2; D is undetermined. V dropped 9 bases and J dropped 2 bases, with 13 bases sitting between them. Germline CDR1 is MNHNS and CDR2 is SASEGT. The CDR3 spans 14 residues. In DNA, the CDR3 is TGTGCCAGTAAGTCCAACAGAAACACCGGGGAGCTGTTTTTT. It codes for CASKSNRNTGELFF.

The chain couples TRBV25-1 to TRBJ1-6; D gene uncertain. CDR1 is MGHDK, CDR2 SYGVNS, per germline. V lost 3 bases to trimming and J lost 5 bases, with 5 bases between them. The length of the CDR3 is 13 residues. As DNA, the CDR3 is TGTGCCAGCAGTGACTACGATAATTCACCCCTCCACTTT. Translation gives CASSDYDNSPLHF.

CDR3 sequence reads: CASSQSNPGVGELFF. CDR3 DNA: TGCGCCAGCAGCCAATCTAACCCAGGGGTCGGGGAGCTGTTTTTT. The chain uses TRBV4-1 and TRBJ2-2; maybe TRBD1 (6 bases). The CDR3 spans 15 residues. The V and J ends lost 2 bases and 7 bases respectively, with 14 bases between them. Per germline, CDR1 MGHRA and CDR2 YSYEKL.

The chain recombines TRBV10-3 with TRBJ2-5; TRBD2 is a possible D gene (6 bases). Germline V lookup: CDR1 ENHRY, CDR2 SYGVKD. With 2 bases removed from V and 2 bases from J, the gap between germline ends came to 12 bases. The CDR3 is 15 residues long. Here the CDR3 DNA reads TGTGCCATCAGTGAGAGGAGGGACTGGCAAGAGACCCAGTACTTC. It yields the protein CAISERRDWQETQYF.

This chain connects TRBV7-9 to TRBJ2-2, with 8 nucleotides matching TRBD2. CDR1 SEHNR and CDR2 FQNEAQ come from the germline V gene (reference sequence). With 5 bases clipped from V and 0 bases from J, the junction kept 2 bases outside the gene matches. The CDR3 has 15 residues. For the CDR3, the DNA is TGTGCCAGCAGCCACGGGGGGGCGAACACCGGGGAGCTGTTTTTT. Protein product: CASSHGGANTGELFF.

The rearrangement uses TRBV7-2 and TRBJ2-1, with 9 nucleotides matching TRBD1. CDR1 is SGHTA and CDR2 is FQGNSA in the germline V gene. The CDR3 contains 15 residues. Trimming took 1 base from V and 8 from J; bases not matched to a gene: 6. CDR3 protein: CASSLVGQGADEQFF. CDR3 coding DNA: TGTGCCAGCAGCTTAGTGGGACAGGGAGCCGATGAGCAGTTCTTC.

This rearrangement joins TRBV29-1 to TRBJ2-3, with 10 bases fitting TRBD2. The V gene's germline CDR1 is SQVTM and CDR2 ANQGSEA. The CDR3 has 15 amino acids. The trim removed 3 bases at V and 6 bases at J, leaving 9 bases unmatched. In nucleotides, the CDR3 is TGCAGCGTTGATGCTAGCGGGAGCGAACGCGATACGCAGTATTTT. This gives the protein CSVDASGSERDTQYF.

This clone was seen more than once but under ten times. The chain carries TRBV6-6 and TRBJ1-1; D gene unclear. The CDR3 sequence is 12 residues long. CDR1 and CDR2 from the germline V gene are MNHNY and SVGAGI (reference sequence). Trimming cost V 7 bases and J 0 bases, with 6 bases left between them. The CDR3 is CASTPVNTEAFF. Here the CDR3 DNA reads TGTGCCAGCACCCCGGTGAACACTGAAGCTTTCTTT.

This clone was counted only a few times. The rearrangement links TRBV5-3 to TRBJ2-5, with TRBD2 identical over 10 bases. TRBV5-3 is treated as an ORF (open reading frame) with a function not yet certain. V lost 0 bases and J lost 5; bases outside the gene matches: 31. The CDR3 spans 24 residues. The CDR3, as DNA: TGTGCCAGAAGCTTGGATCTTGGCGACAGGTCGGAGCGGGAGGGCGGTCGGGGTTGGGAGACCCAGTACTTC. This gives the protein CARSLDLGDRSEREGGRGWETQYF.

V gene TRBV2 combines with J gene TRBJ2-7; the match to TRBD1 covers 8 bases. CDR1 and CDR2 (germline): SNHLY, FYNNEI. The trim removed 6 bases at V and 3 bases at J, leaving 13 bases unmatched. The CDR3 has 16 amino acids. For the CDR3, the DNA is TGTGCCAGCAGAGAGACCCCTGGACAGGGTTTCTACGAGCAGTACTTC. Amino acid sequence: CASRETPGQGFYEQYF. Based on the CDR3 plus reference TRBV2 and TRBJ2-7, the full variable domain is EPEVTQTPSHQVTQMGQEVILRCVPISNHLYFYWYRQILGQKVEFLVSFYNNEISEKSEIFDDQFSVERPDGSNFTLKIRSTKLEDSAMYFCASRETPGQGFYEQYFGPGTRLTVT.

In its sample, this clone was seen once. The V and J genes are TRBV5-4 and TRBJ1-1, with D possibly matching TRBD1 (5 bases). There are 13 residues in the CDR3. Germline loops: CDR1 SGHNT, CDR2 YYREEE (reference sequence). V was cut by 4 bases and J by 4 bases, with 11 bases left in between. The DNA of the CDR3 is TGTGCCAGCAGCCGGGGGGGGAGCACTGAAGCTTTCTTT. Protein product: CASSRGGSTEAFF.

The V gene is TRBV2, the J gene TRBJ2-7, with a tentative D call TRBD1 (5 bases). The CDR3 is 13 amino acids. Germline V lookup: CDR1 SNHLY, CDR2 FYNNEI. Trimming removed 5 bases at V and 3 bases at J, with 11 bases between. CDR3 nucleotide sequence: TGTGCCAGCAGTCTGCCAGGGATCTACGAGCAGTACTTC. It encodes CASSLPGIYEQYF.

The chain links TRBV6-5 to TRBJ2-7; D call uncertain. Deletions cut 5 bases from V and 6 bases from J, with 8 bases between. This CDR3 comprises 11 residues. The germline V gene encodes CDR1 MNHEY and CDR2 SVGAGI. DNA of the CDR3: TGTGCCAGCAGTAATCTAGGCGAGCAGTACTTC. Translating gives CASSNLGEQYF.

V and J are TRBV9 and TRBJ1-1, with D possibly matching TRBD1 (6 bases). CDR1 and CDR2 (germline): SGDLS, YYNGEE. The CDR3 is 17 residues long. Trimming removed 0 bases at V and 2 bases at J, with 17 bases between. The CDR3 here is CASSVGPGQSPNTEAFF. Here the CDR3 DNA reads TGTGCCAGCAGCGTAGGTCCGGGACAATCCCCTAACACTGAAGCTTTCTTT.

V usage is TRBV5-1 and J usage is TRBJ2-7; TRBD2 might be the D (6 bases). Germline V CDR1 and CDR2: SGHRS, YFSETQ. CDR3 length: 17 amino acids. V gave up 1 base and J gave up 3 bases, with 20 bases separating them. DNA of the CDR3: TGCGCCAGCAGCTTGAGGGCGGGATCCCCTTCTTACTACGAGCAGTACTTC. Encoded protein: CASSLRAGSPSYYEQYF.

The CDR3 DNA sequence: TGTGCCAGCAGCTTGGGGACAATCCACGCTGGAAACACCATATATTTT. It is translated as CASSLGTIHAGNTIYF. The chain uses TRBV7-6 and TRBJ1-3, with D perhaps TRBD1 (6 bases). This CDR3 is 16 amino acids long. In germline, CDR1 is SGHVS, CDR2 FNYEAQ. V gave up 3 bases and J gave up 2 bases, with 14 bases separating them.

CDR3 in DNA: TGTGCCAGCAGCCTAGGGACAGGAGTGACTGAAGCTTTCTTT. It yields the protein CASSLGTGVTEAFF. The chain uses TRBV5-8 and TRBJ1-1; TRBD1 matches 8 bases. V gave up 4 bases and J gave up 5 bases; unmatched junction bases: 7. Germline V CDR1 and CDR2: SGHTS, YDEGEE. The CDR3 has 14 amino acids.

The CDR3 sequence: CASSPDFRGTEAFF. As DNA, the CDR3 is TGTGCCAGCAGCCCCGATTTCAGGGGAACTGAAGCTTTCTTT. The chain is built from TRBV4-2 and TRBJ1-1, with a possible D match to TRBD1 (6 bases). This CDR3 comprises 14 residues. V was trimmed by 4 bases and J by 5 bases, leaving 14 bases between them. Germline lookup yields CDR1 LGHNA and CDR2 YNFKEQ.

The V gene is TRBV9, the J gene TRBJ2-7; 11 positions match TRBD2. The germline V gene has CDR1 SGDLS and CDR2 YYNGEE. This CDR3 is built from 16 residues. Germline trimming cut 3 bases from V and 3 bases from J; bases unmatched to any gene: 8. CDR3 amino acids: CASSGAGTSGGYEQYF. CDR3 coding DNA: TGTGCCAGCAGCGGCGCCGGGACTAGCGGTGGCTACGAGCAGTACTTC.